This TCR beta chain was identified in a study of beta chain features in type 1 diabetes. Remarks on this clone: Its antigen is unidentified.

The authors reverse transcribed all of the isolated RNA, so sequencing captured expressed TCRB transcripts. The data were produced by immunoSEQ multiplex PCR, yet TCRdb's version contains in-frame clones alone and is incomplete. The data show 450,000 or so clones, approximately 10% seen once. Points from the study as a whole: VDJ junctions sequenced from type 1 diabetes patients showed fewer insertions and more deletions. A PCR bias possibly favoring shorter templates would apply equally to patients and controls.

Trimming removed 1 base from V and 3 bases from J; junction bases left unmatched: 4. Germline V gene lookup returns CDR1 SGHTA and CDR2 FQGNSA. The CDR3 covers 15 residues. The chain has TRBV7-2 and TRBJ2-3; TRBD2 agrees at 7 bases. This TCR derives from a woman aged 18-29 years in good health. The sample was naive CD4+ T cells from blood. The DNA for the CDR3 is TGTGCCAGCAGCTTAGTCGTTAGCGGGACAGATACGCAGTATTTT. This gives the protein CASSLVVSGTDTQYF.